This TCR beta chain was sequenced during a study of blood T cell repertoires in COVID-19. Turning to the study itself: Samples representing acute and convalescent COVID-19 were sourced from the United States, Italy and Spain. Sources were T cells, B-cell-depleted T cells, or PBMCs; the material itself was cDNA or gDNA.

Per the original methods: Reference gene primer amplification gave nucleated cell count estimates. Measured with immunoSEQ multiplex PCR; TCRdb has only the in-frame clones, and not every one. V, J and clone size derive from that table, while D and trimming were established from the DNA sequence. The sample lists fewer than 75,000 clones; roughly three quarters were seen once. The J segment lost 6 bases and the V segment lost 4 bases, leaving 11 bases of the junction unmatched. The CDR3 is made up of 15 amino acids. The germline CDR1 and CDR2 sequences are LGHDT and YNNKEL (reference sequence). Material: peripheral blood. This rearrangement joins TRBV3-1 (or the pseudogene TRBV3-2) to TRBJ2-5, with 7 bases that match TRBD1. This TCR was sampled from a woman in her fifties or sixties with acute or convalescent COVID-19. For the CDR3, the DNA is TGTGCCAGCAGCCCCCAGGGGGTAACGGGTAAGACCCAGTACTTC. Translated: CASSPQGVTGKTQYF.